This TCR beta chain appears in the sequencing data of a study of OX40 agonist ivuxolimab in advanced cancers. Turning to the study itself: Patients were over 65% male with ages roughly 23 to 85, mean about 60.

V was pared by 0 bases and J by 5 bases, with 9 bases between. The V gene's germline CDR1 is SGHRS and CDR2 YFSETQ. The CDR3 is made up of 13 amino acids. Using immunoSEQ multiplex PCR, the repertoire was profiled, and TCRdb retains in-frame clones only, with some absent. This table has 83,000 or so clones, 86% appearing once. This specimen consisted of CD4+ or CD8+ T cells sorted from blood, obtained in a trial of the OX40 agonist ivuxolimab. This rearrangement joins TRBV5-1 to TRBJ2-7; no clear D. The sequence was collected from an adult with an advanced solid tumor such as melanoma, head and neck, liver or kidney cancer. The CDR3 DNA follows: TGCGCCAGCAGCTTGGCAGGTGGACACGAGCAGTACTTC. It yields the protein CASSLAGGHEQYF.